Below, one T cell receptor (beta chain) is given with its context. Germline lookup yields CDR1 PRHDT and CDR2 FYEKMQ (reference sequence). The CDR3 has 14 amino acids. V shed 4 bases and J shed 0 bases, with 6 bases lying between them. This record comes from a study of blood T cell repertoires in COVID-19. Study summary: Acute and convalescent COVID-19 samples came from the United States, Italy and Spain. The cDNA or gDNA used as material had been derived from T cells, B-cell-depleted T cells, or PBMCs.

Methods used by the authors: Amplifying reference gene primers gave estimates of nucleated cell counts. The table came from immunoSEQ multiplex PCR; TCRdb's copy has only in-frame clones and leaves some out. V and J calls and clone size come straight from that table; D and trimming were deduced from the DNA. The data contain approximately 350,000 clones, about 89% of them seen just once; the ten biggest clones take up about 6%. The V gene is TRBV13, the J gene TRBJ2-2, with unresolved D. Material: peripheral blood. This clonotype was obtained from a woman aged 45-60 years with COVID-19, enrolled during active disease. The DNA of the CDR3 is TGTGCCAGCAGCTCCATTTCGAACACCGGGGAGCTGTTTTTT. As protein: CASSSISNTGELFF.